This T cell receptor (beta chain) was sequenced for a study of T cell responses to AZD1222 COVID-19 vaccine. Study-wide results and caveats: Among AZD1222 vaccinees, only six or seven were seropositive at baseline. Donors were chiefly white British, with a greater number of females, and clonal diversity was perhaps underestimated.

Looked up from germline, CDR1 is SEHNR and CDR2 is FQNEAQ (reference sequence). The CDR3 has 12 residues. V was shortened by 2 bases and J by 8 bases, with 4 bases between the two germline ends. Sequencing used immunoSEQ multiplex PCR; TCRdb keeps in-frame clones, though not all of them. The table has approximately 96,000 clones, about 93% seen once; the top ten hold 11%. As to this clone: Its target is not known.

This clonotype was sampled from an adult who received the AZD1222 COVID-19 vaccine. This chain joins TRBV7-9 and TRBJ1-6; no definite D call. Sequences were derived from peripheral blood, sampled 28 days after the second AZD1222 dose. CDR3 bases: TGTGCCAGCAGCTTACGGGATTCACCCCTCCACTTT. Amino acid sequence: CASSLRDSPLHF.